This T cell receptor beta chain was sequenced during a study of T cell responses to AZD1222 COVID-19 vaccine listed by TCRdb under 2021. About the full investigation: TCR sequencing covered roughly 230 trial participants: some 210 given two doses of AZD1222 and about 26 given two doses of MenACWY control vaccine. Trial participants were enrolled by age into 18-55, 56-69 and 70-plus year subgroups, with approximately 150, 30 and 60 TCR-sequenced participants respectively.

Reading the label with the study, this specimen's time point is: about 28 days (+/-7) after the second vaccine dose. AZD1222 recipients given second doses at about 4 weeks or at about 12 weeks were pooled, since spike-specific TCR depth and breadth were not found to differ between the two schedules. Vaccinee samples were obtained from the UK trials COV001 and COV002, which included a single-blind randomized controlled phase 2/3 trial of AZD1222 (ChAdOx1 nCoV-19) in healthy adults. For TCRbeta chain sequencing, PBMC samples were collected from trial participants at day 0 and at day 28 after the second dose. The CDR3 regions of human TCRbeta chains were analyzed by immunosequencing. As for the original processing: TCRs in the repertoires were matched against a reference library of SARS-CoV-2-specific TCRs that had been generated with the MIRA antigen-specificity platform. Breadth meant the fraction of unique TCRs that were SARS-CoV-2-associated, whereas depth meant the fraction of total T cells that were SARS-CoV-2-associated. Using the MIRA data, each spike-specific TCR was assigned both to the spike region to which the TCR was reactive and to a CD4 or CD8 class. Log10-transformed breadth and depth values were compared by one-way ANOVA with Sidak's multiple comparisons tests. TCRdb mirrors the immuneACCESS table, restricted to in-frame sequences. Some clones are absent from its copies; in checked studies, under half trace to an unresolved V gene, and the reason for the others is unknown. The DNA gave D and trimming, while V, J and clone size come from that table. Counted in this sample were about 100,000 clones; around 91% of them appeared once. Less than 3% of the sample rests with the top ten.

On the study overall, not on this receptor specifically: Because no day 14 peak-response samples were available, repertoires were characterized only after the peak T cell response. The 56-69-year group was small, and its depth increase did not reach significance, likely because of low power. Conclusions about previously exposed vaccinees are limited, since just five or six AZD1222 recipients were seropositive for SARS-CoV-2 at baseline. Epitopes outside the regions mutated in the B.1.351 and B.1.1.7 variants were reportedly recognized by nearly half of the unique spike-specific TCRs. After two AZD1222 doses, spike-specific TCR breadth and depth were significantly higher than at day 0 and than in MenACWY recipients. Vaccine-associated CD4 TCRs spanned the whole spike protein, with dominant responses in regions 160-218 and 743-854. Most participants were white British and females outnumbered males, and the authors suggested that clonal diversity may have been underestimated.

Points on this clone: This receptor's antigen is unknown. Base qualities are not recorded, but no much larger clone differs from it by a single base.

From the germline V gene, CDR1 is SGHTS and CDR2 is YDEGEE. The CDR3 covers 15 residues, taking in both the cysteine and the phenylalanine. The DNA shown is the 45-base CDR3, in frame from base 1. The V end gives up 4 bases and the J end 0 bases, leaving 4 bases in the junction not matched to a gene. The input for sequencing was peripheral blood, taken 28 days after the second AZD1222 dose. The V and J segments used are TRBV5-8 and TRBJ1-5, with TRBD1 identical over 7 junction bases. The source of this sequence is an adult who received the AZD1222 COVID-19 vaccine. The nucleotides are TGTGCCAGCAGCGACTACAGGGGTAGCAATCAGCCCCAGCATTTT. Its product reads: CASSDYRGSNQPQHF.